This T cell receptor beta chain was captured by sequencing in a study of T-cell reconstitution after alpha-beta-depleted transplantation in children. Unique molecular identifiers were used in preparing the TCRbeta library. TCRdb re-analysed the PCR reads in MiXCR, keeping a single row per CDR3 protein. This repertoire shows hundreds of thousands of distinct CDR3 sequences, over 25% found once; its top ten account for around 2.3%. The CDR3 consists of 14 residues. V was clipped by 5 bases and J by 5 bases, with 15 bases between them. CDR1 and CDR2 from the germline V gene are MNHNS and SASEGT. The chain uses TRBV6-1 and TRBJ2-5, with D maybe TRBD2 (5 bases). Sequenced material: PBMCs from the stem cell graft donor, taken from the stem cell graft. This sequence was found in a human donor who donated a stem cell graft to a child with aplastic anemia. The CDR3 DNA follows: TGTGCCAGCAGTCCTGGACTGGCCCCCGAGACCCAGTACTTC. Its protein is CASSPGLAPETQYF.